This entry lists 3 T cell receptor beta chains sequenced from one sample in a study of control samples from healthy donors and cancer patients. Repertoires were generated with immunoSEQ multiplex PCR, while TCRdb's copy carries only in-frame clones and drops some. This sample has some 99,000 clones, with around 89% found just once. The sample comprised blood. The receptors derive from a woman between 50 and 59 years old in good health.

This clone was counted only a few times. The DNA of the CDR3 is TGTGCCAGCAGCCAAGGACTAGCGGGGTACAATGAGCAGTTCTTC. This codes for CASSQGLAGYNEQFF. The V call is TRBV3-1 (or the pseudogene TRBV3-2), the J call TRBJ2-1; 11 nucleotides agree with TRBD2. V shed 1 base and J 4 bases; nucleotides not matched to a gene: 0. Per germline, CDR1 LGHDT and CDR2 YNNKEL (reference sequence). This CDR3 is built from 15 residues.

CDR3 DNA sequence: TGCGCCAGCAGTCCGGGACTAGCGGGAAAAGAGAGGGGGGAGCTGTTTTTT. This codes for CASSPGLAGKERGELFF. The chain uses TRBV5-1 and TRBJ2-2; 13 bases agree with TRBD2. Trimming cost V 5 bases and J 8 bases; bases outside gene matches: 12. Germline V gives CDR1 SGHRS, CDR2 YFSETQ. This CDR3 is built from 17 residues.

The V call is TRBV7-9, the J call TRBJ2-7; the D is unclear. The germline V and J ends were trimmed by 6 bases and 7 bases, with 7 bases remaining between them. The CDR3 consists of 10 residues. CDR1 and CDR2 (germline): SEHNR, FQNEAQ (reference sequence). CDR3 sequence: CASSLSEQYF. In DNA form, the CDR3 reads TGTGCCAGCAGTTTGTCAGAGCAGTACTTC.